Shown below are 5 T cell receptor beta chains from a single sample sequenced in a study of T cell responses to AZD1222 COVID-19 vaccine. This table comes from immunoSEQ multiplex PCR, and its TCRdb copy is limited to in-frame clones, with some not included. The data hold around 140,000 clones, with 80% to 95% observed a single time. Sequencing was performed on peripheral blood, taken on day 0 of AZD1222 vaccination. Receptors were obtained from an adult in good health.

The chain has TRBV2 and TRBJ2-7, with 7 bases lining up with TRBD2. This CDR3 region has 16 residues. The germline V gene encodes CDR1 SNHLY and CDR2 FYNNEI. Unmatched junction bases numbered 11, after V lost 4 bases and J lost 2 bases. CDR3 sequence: CASSGGGQNLTYEQYF. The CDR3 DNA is TGTGCCAGCAGTGGGGGAGGGCAGAACCTAACCTACGAGCAGTACTTC.

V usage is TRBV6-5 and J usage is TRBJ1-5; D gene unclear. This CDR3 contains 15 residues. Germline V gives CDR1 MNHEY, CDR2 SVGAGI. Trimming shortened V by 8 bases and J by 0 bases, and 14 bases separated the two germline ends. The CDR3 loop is CASLPYRDSNQPQHF. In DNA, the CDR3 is TGTGCCAGCTTACCCTATAGGGATAGCAATCAGCCCCAGCATTTT.

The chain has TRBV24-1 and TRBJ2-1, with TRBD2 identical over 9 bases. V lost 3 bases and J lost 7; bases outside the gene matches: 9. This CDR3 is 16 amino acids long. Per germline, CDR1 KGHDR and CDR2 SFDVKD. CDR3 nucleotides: TGTGCCACCAGTGATAGGAGTAGCGGGAGCCCAAATGAGCAGTTCTTC. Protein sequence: CATSDRSSGSPNEQFF.

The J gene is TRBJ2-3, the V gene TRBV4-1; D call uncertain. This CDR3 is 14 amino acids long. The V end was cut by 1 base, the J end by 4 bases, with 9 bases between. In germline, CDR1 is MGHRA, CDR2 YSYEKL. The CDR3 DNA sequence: TGCGCCAGCAGCCAAGTAGGCAGCTCAGATACGCAGTATTTT. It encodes CASSQVGSSDTQYF.

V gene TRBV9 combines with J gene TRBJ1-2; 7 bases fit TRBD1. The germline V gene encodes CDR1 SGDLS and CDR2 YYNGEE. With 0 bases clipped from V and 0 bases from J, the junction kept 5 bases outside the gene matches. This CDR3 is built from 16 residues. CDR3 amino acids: CASSVGRGLANYGYTF. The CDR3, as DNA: TGTGCCAGCAGCGTAGGGAGGGGGCTTGCTAACTATGGCTACACCTTC.